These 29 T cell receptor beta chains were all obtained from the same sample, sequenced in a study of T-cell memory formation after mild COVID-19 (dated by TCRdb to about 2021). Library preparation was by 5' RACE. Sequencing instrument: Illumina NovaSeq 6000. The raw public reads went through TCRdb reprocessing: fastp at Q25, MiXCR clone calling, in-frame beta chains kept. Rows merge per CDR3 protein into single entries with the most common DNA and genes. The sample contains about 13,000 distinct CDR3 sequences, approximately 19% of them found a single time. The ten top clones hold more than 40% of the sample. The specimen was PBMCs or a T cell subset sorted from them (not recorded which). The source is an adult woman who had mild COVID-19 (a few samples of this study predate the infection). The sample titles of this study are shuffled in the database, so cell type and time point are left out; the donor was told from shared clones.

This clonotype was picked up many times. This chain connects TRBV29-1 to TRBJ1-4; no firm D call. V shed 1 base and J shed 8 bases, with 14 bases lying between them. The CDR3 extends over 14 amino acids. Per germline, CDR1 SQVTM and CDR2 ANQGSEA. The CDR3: CSVEVVGKEEKLFF. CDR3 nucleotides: TGCAGCGTTGAAGTTGTAGGGAAGGAGGAAAAACTGTTTTTT.

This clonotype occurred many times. The CDR3 here is CASSLGQGAYEQYF. Here the CDR3 DNA reads TGTGCCAGCAGCTTGGGGCAGGGGGCTTACGAGCAGTACTTC. V usage is TRBV5-6 and J usage is TRBJ2-7; TRBD1 aligns across 8 bases. Trimming at V came to 0 bases and at J to 4 bases, leaving 3 bases not matched to a gene. In germline, CDR1 is SGHDT, CDR2 YYEEEE. The CDR3 covers 14 residues.

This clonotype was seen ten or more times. The CDR3 sequence: CASSLSETGTGRYEQYF. The CDR3 DNA sequence: TGTGCCAGCAGCTTATCAGAAACCGGGACAGGACGCTACGAGCAGTACTTC. The chain carries TRBV7-8 and TRBJ2-7; 8 nucleotides agree with TRBD1. The CDR3 runs to 17 residues. Germline CDR1 and CDR2: SGHVS and FQNEAQ. Trimming took 2 bases from V and 3 from J; bases not matched to a gene: 12.

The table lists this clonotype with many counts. The chain's CDR3 is CASSGRFRGRSTDTQYF. CDR3 nucleotide sequence: TGTGCCAGCAGCGGACGATTTCGCGGGAGGAGCACAGATACGCAGTATTTT. This chain links TRBV9 with TRBJ2-3; TRBD2 matches at 8 bases. CDR1 and CDR2 (germline): SGDLS, YYNGEE. CDR3 length: 17 residues. The junction had 9 bases not matched to a gene; V was cut back by 3 bases and J by 0 bases.

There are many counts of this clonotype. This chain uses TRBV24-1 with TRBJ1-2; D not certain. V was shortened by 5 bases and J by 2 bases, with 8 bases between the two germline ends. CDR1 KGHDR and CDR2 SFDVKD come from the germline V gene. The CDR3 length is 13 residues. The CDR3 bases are TGTGCCACCAGTGGATTCGCAAACTATGGCTACACCTTC. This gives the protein CATSGFANYGYTF.

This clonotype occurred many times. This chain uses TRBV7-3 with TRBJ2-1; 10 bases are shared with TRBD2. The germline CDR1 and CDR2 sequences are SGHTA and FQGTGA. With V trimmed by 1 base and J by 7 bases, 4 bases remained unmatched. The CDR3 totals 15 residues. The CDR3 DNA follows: TGTGCCAGCAGCTTAAGCGCTAGCGGGAGAAATGAGCAGTTCTTC. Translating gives CASSLSASGRNEQFF.

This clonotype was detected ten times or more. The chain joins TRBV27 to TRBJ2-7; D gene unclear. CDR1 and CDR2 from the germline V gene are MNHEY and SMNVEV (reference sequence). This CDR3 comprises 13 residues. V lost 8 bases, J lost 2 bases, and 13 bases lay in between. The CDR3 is CASAKGWTYEQYF. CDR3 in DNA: TGTGCCAGCGCGAAGGGATGGACCTACGAGCAGTACTTC.

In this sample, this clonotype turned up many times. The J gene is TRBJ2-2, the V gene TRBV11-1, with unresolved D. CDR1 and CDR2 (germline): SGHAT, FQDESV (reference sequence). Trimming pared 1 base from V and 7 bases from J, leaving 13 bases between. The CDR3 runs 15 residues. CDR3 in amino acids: CASSLVWSRYGELFF. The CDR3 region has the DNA TGTGCCAGCAGCTTAGTATGGAGTCGATACGGGGAGCTGTTTTTT.

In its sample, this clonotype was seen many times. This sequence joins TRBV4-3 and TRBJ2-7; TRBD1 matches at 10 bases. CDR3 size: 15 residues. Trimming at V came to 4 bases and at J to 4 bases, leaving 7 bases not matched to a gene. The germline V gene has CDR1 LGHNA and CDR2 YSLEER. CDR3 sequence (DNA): TGCGCCAGCAGCCGATACCGACAGGGGGCATACGAGCAGTACTTC. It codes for CASSRYRQGAYEQYF.

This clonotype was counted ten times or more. The CDR3 nucleotides read TGTGCCAGCAGTTACGGATTGTCGGGGGATGGCTACACCTTC. It codes for CASSYGLSGDGYTF. The chain joins TRBV6-6 to TRBJ1-2, with D maybe TRBD1 (5 bases). This CDR3 region has 14 residues. V lost 2 bases, J lost 6 bases, and 13 bases lay in between. Germline values: CDR1 MNHNY, CDR2 SVGAGI (reference sequence).

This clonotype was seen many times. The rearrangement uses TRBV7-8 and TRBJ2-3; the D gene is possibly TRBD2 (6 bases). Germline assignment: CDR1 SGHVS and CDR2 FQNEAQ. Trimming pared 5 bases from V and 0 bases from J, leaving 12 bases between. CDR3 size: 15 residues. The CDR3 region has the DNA TGTGCCAGCAGCAACGGGGACTGGAGCACAGATACGCAGTATTTT. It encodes CASSNGDWSTDTQYF.

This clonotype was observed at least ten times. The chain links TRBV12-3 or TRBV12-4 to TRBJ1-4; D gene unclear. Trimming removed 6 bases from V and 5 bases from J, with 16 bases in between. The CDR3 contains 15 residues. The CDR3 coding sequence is TGTGCCAGCAGAAAAGAGCAGGCCAAGAATGAAAAACTGTTTTTT. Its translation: CASRKEQAKNEKLFF.

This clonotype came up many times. The CDR3 spells CATSTISGRAGNEQFF. For the CDR3, the DNA is TGTGCCACCAGCACCATTAGCGGGAGGGCGGGGAATGAGCAGTTCTTC. V gene TRBV15 combines with J gene TRBJ2-1; TRBD2 matches 11 bases. Germline CDR1 is LNHNV and CDR2 is YYDKDF (reference sequence). Unmatched junction bases numbered 9, after V lost 4 bases and J lost 7 bases. The CDR3 contains 16 residues.

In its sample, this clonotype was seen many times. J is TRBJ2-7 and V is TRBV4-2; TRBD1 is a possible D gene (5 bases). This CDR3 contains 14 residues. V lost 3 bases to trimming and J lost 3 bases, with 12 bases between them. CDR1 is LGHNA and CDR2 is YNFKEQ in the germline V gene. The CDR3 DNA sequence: TGTGCCAGCAGCCACGGTAGGGGCCTCTACGAGCAGTACTTC. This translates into CASSHGRGLYEQYF.

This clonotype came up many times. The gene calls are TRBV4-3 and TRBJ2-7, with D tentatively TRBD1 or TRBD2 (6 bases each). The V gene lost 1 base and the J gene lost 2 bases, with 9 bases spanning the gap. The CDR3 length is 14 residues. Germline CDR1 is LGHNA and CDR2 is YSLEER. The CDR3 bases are TGCGCCAGCAGCCAAGTAGGGGGGACCTACGAGCAGTACTTC. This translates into CASSQVGGTYEQYF.

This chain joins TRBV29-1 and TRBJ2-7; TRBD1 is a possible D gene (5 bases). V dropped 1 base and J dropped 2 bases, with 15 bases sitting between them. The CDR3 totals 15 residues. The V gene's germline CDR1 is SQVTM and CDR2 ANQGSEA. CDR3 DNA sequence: TGCAGCGTTGAAGTTGCCGGGCAGGGCCCCTACGAGCAGTACTTC. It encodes CSVEVAGQGPYEQYF.

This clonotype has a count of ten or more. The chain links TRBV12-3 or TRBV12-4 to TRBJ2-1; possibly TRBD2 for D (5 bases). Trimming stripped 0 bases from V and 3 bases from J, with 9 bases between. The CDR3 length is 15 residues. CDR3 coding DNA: TGTGCCAGCAGTTTAGCAGGGAGCGGCTACAATGAGCAGTTCTTC. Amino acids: CASSLAGSGYNEQFF.

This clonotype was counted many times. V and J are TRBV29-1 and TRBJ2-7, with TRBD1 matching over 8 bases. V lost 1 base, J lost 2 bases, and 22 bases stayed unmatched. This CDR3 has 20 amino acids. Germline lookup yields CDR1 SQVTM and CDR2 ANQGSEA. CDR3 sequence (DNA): TGCAGCGTTGAAGTTTGGGACAGGCCCTCAAATCGGTTAAGAACCTACGAGCAGTACTTC. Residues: CSVEVWDRPSNRLRTYEQYF.

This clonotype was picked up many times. The CDR3 DNA is TGCGCCAGCAGCTCAGGGGACAGCACAGATACGCAGTATTTT. This encodes CASSSGDSTDTQYF. This chain uses TRBV5-1 with TRBJ2-3, with a tentative D call TRBD1 (6 bases). Deletions cut 3 bases from V and 0 bases from J, with 8 bases between. The CDR3 has 14 amino acids. Germline CDR1 SGHRS, CDR2 YFSETQ.

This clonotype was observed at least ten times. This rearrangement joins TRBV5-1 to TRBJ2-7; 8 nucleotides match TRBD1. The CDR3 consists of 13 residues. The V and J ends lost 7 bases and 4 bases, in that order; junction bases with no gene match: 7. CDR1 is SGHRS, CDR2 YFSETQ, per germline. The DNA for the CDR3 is TGCGCCAGCGGCGACAGGGGTGGATACGAGCAGTACTTC. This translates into CASGDRGGYEQYF.

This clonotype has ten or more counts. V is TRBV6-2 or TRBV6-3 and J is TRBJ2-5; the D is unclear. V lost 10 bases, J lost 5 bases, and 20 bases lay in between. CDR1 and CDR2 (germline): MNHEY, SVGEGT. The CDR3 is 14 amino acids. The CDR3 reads CATTISGPKETQYF. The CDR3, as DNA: TGTGCCACCACGATTTCGGGCCCTAAGGAGACCCAGTACTTC.

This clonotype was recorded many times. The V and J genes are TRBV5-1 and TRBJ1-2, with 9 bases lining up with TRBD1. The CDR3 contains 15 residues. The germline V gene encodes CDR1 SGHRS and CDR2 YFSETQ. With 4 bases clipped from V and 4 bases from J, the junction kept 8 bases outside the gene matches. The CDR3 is CASSPGTGFPYGYTF. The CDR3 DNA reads TGCGCCAGCAGCCCGGGGACAGGGTTCCCCTATGGCTACACCTTC.

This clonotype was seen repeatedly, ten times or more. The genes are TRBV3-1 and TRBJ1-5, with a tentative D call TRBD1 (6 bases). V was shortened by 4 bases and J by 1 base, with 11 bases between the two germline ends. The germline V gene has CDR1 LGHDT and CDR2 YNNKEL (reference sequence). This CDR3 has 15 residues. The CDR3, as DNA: TGTGCCAGCAGCCCAGGGGCAAGGAGCAATCAGCCCCAGCATTTT. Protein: CASSPGARSNQPQHF.

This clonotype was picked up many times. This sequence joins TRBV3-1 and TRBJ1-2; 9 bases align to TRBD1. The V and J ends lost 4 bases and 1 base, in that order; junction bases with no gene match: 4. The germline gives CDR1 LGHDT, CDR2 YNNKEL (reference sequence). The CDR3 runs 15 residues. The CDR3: CASSPGTGINYGYTF. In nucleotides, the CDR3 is TGTGCCAGCAGCCCCGGGACAGGGATTAACTATGGCTACACCTTC.

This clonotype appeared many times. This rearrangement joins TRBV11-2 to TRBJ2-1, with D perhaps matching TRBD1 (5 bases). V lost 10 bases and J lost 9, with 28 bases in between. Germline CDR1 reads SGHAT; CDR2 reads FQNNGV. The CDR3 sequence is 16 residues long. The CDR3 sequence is CATRTEQVKAGSEQFF. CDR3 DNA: TGTGCCACCAGGACGGAACAGGTAAAGGCCGGAAGTGAGCAGTTCTTC.

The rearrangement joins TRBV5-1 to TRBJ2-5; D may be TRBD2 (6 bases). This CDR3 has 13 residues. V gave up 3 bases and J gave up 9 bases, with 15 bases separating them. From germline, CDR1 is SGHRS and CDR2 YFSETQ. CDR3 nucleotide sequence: TGCGCCAGCAGCTCTAACGACCGGGACTCCCAGTACTTC. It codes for CASSSNDRDSQYF. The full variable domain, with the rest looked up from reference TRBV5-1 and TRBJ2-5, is KAGVTQTPRYLIKTRGQQVTLSCSPISGHRSVSWYQQTPGQGLQFLFEYFSETQRNKGNFPGRFSGRQFSNSRSEMNVSTLELGDSALYLCASSSNDRDSQYFGPGTRLLVL.

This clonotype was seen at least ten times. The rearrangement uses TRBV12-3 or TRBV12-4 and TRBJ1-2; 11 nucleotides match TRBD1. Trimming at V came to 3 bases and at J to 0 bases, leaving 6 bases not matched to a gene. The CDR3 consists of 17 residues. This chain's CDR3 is CASSFWDRGLANYGYTF. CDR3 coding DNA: TGTGCCAGCAGTTTCTGGGACAGGGGGTTAGCTAACTATGGCTACACCTTC.

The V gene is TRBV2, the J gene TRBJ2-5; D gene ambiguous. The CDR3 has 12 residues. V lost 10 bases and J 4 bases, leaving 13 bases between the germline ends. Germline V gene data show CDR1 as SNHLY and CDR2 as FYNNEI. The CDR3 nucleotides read TGTGCCACCCAGGATGCTGGAGAGACCCAGTACTTC. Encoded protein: CATQDAGETQYF.

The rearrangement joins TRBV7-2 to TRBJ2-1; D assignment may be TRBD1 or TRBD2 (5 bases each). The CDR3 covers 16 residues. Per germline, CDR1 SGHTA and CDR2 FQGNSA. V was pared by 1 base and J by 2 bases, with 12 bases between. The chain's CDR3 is CASSLGGEGPYNEQFF. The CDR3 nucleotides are TGTGCCAGCAGCTTAGGAGGGGAAGGACCCTACAATGAGCAGTTCTTC.